The 17 T cell receptor beta chains given below trace back to one sample, sequenced in a study of cytomegalovirus exposure and HLA in healthy donors. TCRdb keeps only in-frame clones here, not all; method: immunoSEQ multiplex PCR. Of over 150,000 clones detected, 75% to 95% appear once; the ten largest clones hold around 3%. Input material: PBMCs. These receptors were taken from a woman aged 18-35 years in good health and CMV-seropositive.

This clone showed up just a few times. The chain has TRBV4-2 and TRBJ2-7; TRBD2 aligns across 11 bases. The CDR3 runs to 19 residues. In germline, CDR1 is LGHNA, CDR2 YNFKEQ. Trimming took 0 bases from V and 5 from J; bases not matched to a gene: 15. The chain's CDR3 is CASSQESSVSSGGLNEQYF. The CDR3 nucleotides are TGTGCCAGCAGCCAAGAATCGTCTGTGTCTAGCGGGGGGCTCAACGAGCAGTACTTC.

The chain combines TRBV28 with TRBJ2-2; 7 bases are a match to TRBD2. Losses at the gene ends were 5 bases for V and 5 bases for J; bases not matched to a gene: 14. This CDR3 is built from 17 residues. Looked up from germline, CDR1 is MDHEN and CDR2 is SYDVKM. The CDR3 DNA is TGTGCCAGCAGTGCCATTGGACGACTAGCCGAAACCGGGGAGCTGTTTTTT. This gives the protein CASSAIGRLAETGELFF.

This CDR3 is CASSIEGVWGTDTQYF. CDR3 coding DNA: TGTGCCAGTAGTATAGAGGGCGTTTGGGGCACAGATACGCAGTATTTT. This chain joins TRBV19 and TRBJ2-3; no clear D. Between the trimmed V and J ends, which lost 0 bases and 1 base, there was a span of 11 bases. There are 16 residues in the CDR3. The germline CDR1 and CDR2 sequences are LNHDA and SQIVND (reference sequence). Combining the CDR3 with reference TRBV19 and TRBJ2-3 gives the whole variable domain DGGITQSPKYLFRKEGQNVTLSCEQNLNHDAMYWYRQDPGQGLRLIYYSQIVNDFQKGDIAEGYSVSREKKESFPLTVTSAQKNPTAFYLCASSIEGVWGTDTQYFGPGTRLTVL.

This chain connects TRBV7-2 to TRBJ2-7; 7 nucleotides match TRBD1. Germline values: CDR1 SGHTA, CDR2 FQGNSA. The CDR3 consists of 14 residues. V shed 4 bases, J shed 2 bases, and the junction held 5 bases outside the gene matches. CDR3 loop: CASSSDRAAYEQYF. CDR3 DNA: TGTGCCAGCAGCTCAGACAGGGCCGCCTACGAGCAGTACTTC.

This clone was seen a single time. The chain uses TRBV5-1 and TRBJ2-7; 8 bases map to TRBD2. The CDR3 consists of 16 residues. The ends lost 4 bases at V and 3 bases at J; junction bases unmatched: 12. Germline values: CDR1 SGHRS, CDR2 YFSETQ. The CDR3 nucleotides are TGCGCCAGCAGCACGGGAGGGAGCGGTAGACTCTACGAGCAGTACTTC. Its translation is CASSTGGSGRLYEQYF.

J is TRBJ2-7 and V is TRBV30; 7 bases map to TRBD1. Germline values: CDR1 GTSNPN, CDR2 SVGIG (reference sequence). Trimming removed 0 bases from V and 2 bases from J; junction bases left unmatched: 10. The CDR3 contains 16 residues. The CDR3 loop reads CAWSVKGAHRTYEQYF. DNA of the CDR3: TGTGCCTGGAGTGTAAAGGGGGCCCATCGAACCTACGAGCAGTACTTC.

The CDR3 spells CASSLTQRLPGNTIYF. CDR3 nucleotides: TGTGCCAGCAGCTTAACGCAGAGACTACCTGGAAACACCATATATTTT. This chain connects TRBV11-2 to TRBJ1-3; D gene ambiguous. Deletions cut 2 bases from V and 2 bases from J, with 13 bases between. This CDR3 has 16 amino acids. CDR1 is SGHAT and CDR2 is FQNNGV in the germline V gene.

The rearrangement uses TRBV19 and TRBJ1-1, with D uncertain. The CDR3 totals 13 residues. V was clipped by 3 bases and J by 5 bases, with 10 bases between them. Germline assignment: CDR1 LNHDA and CDR2 SQIVND (reference sequence). CDR3 DNA sequence: TGTGCCAGTAGTATTTCGGGGTGGACTGAAGCTTTCTTT. Protein sequence: CASSISGWTEAFF.

This chain uses TRBV4-2 with TRBJ2-7; tentatively, D is TRBD2 (5 bases). Trimming cost V 0 bases and J 0 bases, with 9 bases left between them. CDR3 size: 15 residues. In germline, CDR1 is LGHNA, CDR2 YNFKEQ. The CDR3 loop reads CASSQEDSDSYEQYF. The CDR3 nucleotides read TGTGCCAGCAGCCAAGAAGATAGCGACTCCTACGAGCAGTACTTC.

This sequence joins TRBV29-1 and TRBJ2-7; 10 bases fit TRBD1. The CDR3 covers 15 residues. After removal of 8 bases from V and 6 bases from J, the junction contained 16 bases not matched to a gene. Per germline, CDR1 SQVTM and CDR2 ANQGSEA. CDR3 sequence: CSTGDRGASPSEQYF. CDR3 sequence (DNA): TGCAGCACTGGGGACAGGGGCGCCTCCCCATCCGAGCAGTACTTC.

This clone was picked up a small number of times. This rearrangement joins TRBV6-5 to TRBJ2-1, with 11 bases that match TRBD1. This CDR3 has 16 amino acids. V was clipped by 0 bases and J by 4 bases; unmatched bases: 2. Germline CDR1 is MNHEY and CDR2 is SVGAGI. CDR3 protein: CASSYSGQGAYNEQFF. The CDR3 DNA reads TGTGCCAGCAGTTACTCCGGACAGGGGGCTTACAATGAGCAGTTCTTC.

The V gene is TRBV6-1, the J gene TRBJ2-2, with D unresolved. The CDR3 runs to 16 residues. The germline CDR1 and CDR2 sequences are MNHNS and SASEGT. Trimming removed 1 base at V and 6 bases at J, with 15 bases between. DNA for the CDR3: TGTGCCAGCAGTGAAGAGGTCGGCAGGCCCGCCGGGGAGCTGTTTTTT. Protein: CASSEEVGRPAGELFF.

The chain joins TRBV2 to TRBJ1-6, with TRBD1 matching 9 bases. Germline V CDR1 and CDR2: SNHLY, FYNNEI. Losses at the gene ends were 8 bases for V and 12 bases for J; bases not matched to a gene: 8. The CDR3 sequence is 13 residues long. The CDR3 nucleotides read TGTGCCAGCCAGGACAGGGGCCTGTTACCCCTCCACTTT. Translated, it gives CASQDRGLLPLHF.

As concerns this clone: An end of the junction differs from the germline gene, which may be a read error. The chain couples TRBV19 to TRBJ1-2; 7 bases line up with TRBD1. Germline values: CDR1 LNHDA, CDR2 SQIVND (reference sequence). The CDR3 length is 14 residues. This CDR3 is CASNIGTGVYGYTF. CDR3 bases: TGTGCCAGTAATATAGGTACAGGGGTTTATGGCTACACCTTC.

The chain employs TRBV19 and TRBJ2-6; the match to TRBD1 covers 10 bases. Germline V gives CDR1 LNHDA, CDR2 SQIVND (reference sequence). The CDR3 has 17 residues. Trimming cost V 3 bases and J 2 bases; bases outside gene matches: 4. The DNA of the CDR3 is TGTGCCAGTAGTATGGGACAGGGGTTCACTGGGGCCAACGTCCTGACTTTC. Translating gives CASSMGQGFTGANVLTF.

In its sample, this clone was seen once. The V gene is TRBV7-8, the J gene TRBJ2-3, with 9 bases lining up with TRBD2. The germline V gene encodes CDR1 SGHVS and CDR2 FQNEAQ. The trim removed 3 bases at V and 5 bases at J, leaving 12 bases unmatched. The CDR3 extends over 17 amino acids. CDR3 coding DNA: TGTGCCAGCAGCTTCGGACGACTAGCGGACGGCCGAGATACGCAGTATTTT. Amino acid sequence: CASSFGRLADGRDTQYF.

The rearrangement links TRBV5-4 to TRBJ2-7, with 7 nucleotides matching TRBD1. Germline V gives CDR1 SGHNT, CDR2 YYREEE (reference sequence). Trimming at V came to 1 base and at J to 3 bases, leaving 7 bases not matched to a gene. The CDR3 loop spans 15 amino acids. The CDR3 DNA sequence: TGTGCCAGCAGCTTGATGACAGGGAAGAACTACGAGCAGTACTTC. Translating it yields CASSLMTGKNYEQYF. Using reference TRBV5-4 and TRBJ2-7 for the parts outside the CDR3, the full variable domain is ETGVTQSPTHLIKTRGQQVTLRCSSQSGHNTVSWYQQALGQGPQFIFQYYREEENGRGNFPPRFSGLQFPNYSSELNVNALELDDSALYLCASSLMTGKNYEQYFGPGTRLTVT.